This is a list of T cell receptor beta chains from one sample in a study of blood T cell repertoires in COVID-19. Using immunoSEQ multiplex PCR, the repertoire was profiled, and TCRdb retains in-frame clones only, with some absent. Of approximately 63,000 clones detected, roughly 80% appear once; the ten largest clones hold about 5.5%. Sequenced sample: peripheral blood. All receptors derive from a woman aged 70 to 79 with acute or convalescent COVID-19. Each CDR3 is given with its conserved first and last residue. The order of the fields is CDR3 DNA, CDR3 protein, V gene, D gene, CDR3 length, J gene, clone size. The D gene is left open where the match is weak. Part of the rows lack a size; the others show once, few, many or a class for expanded clones.

TGTGCCAGCAGCGGCGGCCTTGGACTGACTAGCACAGATACGCAGTATTTT	CASSGGLGLTSTDTQYF	TRBV6-2/TRBV6-3	-	17	TRBJ2-3	-
TGCGCCAGCAGCTACGGACAGGAGCTGATTAGCAATCAGCCCCAGCATTTT	CASSYGQELISNQPQHF	TRBV4-1	TRBD1	17	TRBJ1-5	few
TGTGCCAGAAGCTCGACAGGCTTCTCCTACGAGCAGTACTTC	CARSSTGFSYEQYF	TRBV5-3	-	14	TRBJ2-7	-
TGTGCCACCCGGGACAGTTTTGACACTGAAGCTTTCTTT	CATRDSFDTEAFF	TRBV10-3	TRBD1	13	TRBJ1-1	-
TGTGCCAGGAGTATAAGGGACAGGGGAAATTCACCCCTCCACTTT	CARSIRDRGNSPLHF	TRBV19	TRBD1	15	TRBJ1-6	-
TGTGCCAGTAGTATAGTTACTAGCCTGGGCGGGGAGCTGTTTTTT	CASSIVTSLGGELFF	TRBV19	-	15	TRBJ2-2	-
TGTGCCAGCAGCTCCCAACAGGGGCCAGGCTATGGCTACACCTTC	CASSSQQGPGYGYTF	TRBV7-2	TRBD1	15	TRBJ1-2	-
TGTGCCAGCAGTTTAATATTTCAGGGGTCGGAAGGCTACACCTTC	CASSLIFQGSEGYTF	TRBV28	-	15	TRBJ1-2	few
TGTGCCAGCAGCTTAGGGCGGCAGGGAAACACCATATATTTT	CASSLGRQGNTIYF	TRBV7-9	-	14	TRBJ1-3	-
TGTGCCAGCAGTTTACTCAGCGGGGGCTCCGGGGCAGATACGCAGTATTTT	CASSLLSGGSGADTQYF	TRBV28	TRBD2	17	TRBJ2-3	-
TGTGCCAGTAGTATTCCACAGGGGTCGGCGACCCAGTACTTC	CASSIPQGSATQYF	TRBV19	TRBD1	14	TRBJ2-5	-
TGTGCCAGCAGCCTACCTGGGACTAAAGGAGCTTTCTTT	CASSLPGTKGAFF	TRBV28	-	13	TRBJ1-1	-
TGTGCCAGCAGCAACCCCGGGGACACTGAAGCTTTCTTT	CASSNPGDTEAFF	TRBV6-5	-	13	TRBJ1-1	-
TGTGCCAGCAGTTTCCAGGGCTCAAGTGGATTTGGCTACACCTTC	CASSFQGSSGFGYTF	TRBV6-7	-	15	TRBJ1-2	-
TGTGCCATCAGTGACCACACAGATACGCAGTATTTT	CAISDHTDTQYF	TRBV10-3	-	12	TRBJ2-3	-
TGTGCCAGCAGCTTGGCGGGGGGAGTCAATGAGCAGTTCTTC	CASSLAGGVNEQFF	TRBV5-5	TRBD2	14	TRBJ2-1	few
TGTGCCAGCAGCTTACACGGGGGGGACACAGATACGCAGTATTTT	CASSLHGGDTDTQYF	TRBV7-2	TRBD2	15	TRBJ2-3	-
TGTGCCAGCTCCTTACTAGCGACGACGTACGGTGAGCAGTTCTTC	CASSLLATTYGEQFF	TRBV7-2	TRBD2	15	TRBJ2-1	-
TGTGCCAGCAGCTTAGGACTAGTAGTTACGCAGTATTTT	CASSLGLVVTQYF	TRBV7-2	-	13	TRBJ2-3	-
TGTGCCAGCAGCGTAGGCCGGGGAGGGAAGACCCAGTACTTC	CASSVGRGGKTQYF	TRBV9	TRBD2	14	TRBJ2-5	-
TGCGCCAGCAGCCCTGGACAGGGGCGAGACACCGGGGAGCTGTTTTTT	CASSPGQGRDTGELFF	TRBV5-1	TRBD1	16	TRBJ2-2	-
TGTGCCAGCAGCTTAGACGACAGGGATGGGTATGGCTACACCTTC	CASSLDDRDGYGYTF	TRBV7-2	TRBD1	15	TRBJ1-2	once
TGTGCCAGCAGCGTAGAAGGGAGTCCTACCGGGGAGCTGTTTTTT	CASSVEGSPTGELFF	TRBV9	-	15	TRBJ2-2	-
TGTGCCTCCGGGGGGGGGTCCTCTGGCTACACCTTC	CASGGGSSGYTF	TRBV28	-	12	TRBJ1-2	-
TGCGCCAGCAGTGAGTCTGAGGGGACTAGCGACCACGAGCAGTACTTC	CASSESEGTSDHEQYF	TRBV10-1	TRBD2	16	TRBJ2-7	-
TGTGCCAGCAGCGTAGAAGAAGCTGGTCAGCCCCAGCATTTT	CASSVEEAGQPQHF	TRBV9	-	14	TRBJ1-5	-
TGTGCCAGCAGCCCTCTTGAGGGAAGAAGTTCCTACGAGCAGTACTTC	CASSPLEGRSSYEQYF	TRBV7-8	-	16	TRBJ2-7	-